A selection of T cell receptor beta chains follows, all from one sample in a study of spatial heterogeneity in lung cancer. TCRdb redid the calling of the 5' RACE reads with MiXCR, one entry per CDR3 protein. The sample holds some 100,000 distinct CDR3 sequences; less than 15% are singletons and the top ten take about 40%. The material sequenced was PBMCs, taken at surgery. The receptor source for this set is a male donor with early-stage non-small cell lung cancer. The CDR3 runs from the conserved cysteine through the conserved F or W. D genes are given only for firm matches. Clone size is not always given. Where it is, it says once, few, many or a class for expanded clones.

CDR3 DNA	CDR3 protein	V gene	J gene	clone size	D gene
TGTGCCAGCAGCCCTTCGGGGGGGCTGTCCGCCGAGCAGTACTTC	CASSPSGGLSAEQYF	TRBV7-8	TRBJ2-7	-	TRBD2
TGCGCCAGCAGCTTGGAAGCGGGAGCGGGGGAGACCCAGTACTTC	CASSLEAGAGETQYF	TRBV5-1	TRBJ2-5	-	TRBD2
TGTGCCAGCAACTCAGGGACTAGCCACAATGAGCAGTTCTTC	CASNSGTSHNEQFF	TRBV28	TRBJ2-1	few	TRBD2
TGCAGTGCTACGGGAAGAAGCGGGACTCGCAATGAGCAGTTCTTC	CSATGRSGTRNEQFF	TRBV20-1	TRBJ2-1	few	TRBD2
TGTGCCAGCTCATCCGGACAGGGGGCTCAGCCCCAGCATTTT	CASSSGQGAQPQHF	TRBV18	TRBJ1-5	-	TRBD1
TGTGCCAGCATGGAGGGGGTCTGGGGTCAGCCCCAGCATTTT	CASMEGVWGQPQHF	TRBV6-2/TRBV6-3	TRBJ1-5	many	-
TGTGCCAGCAGGAAACCGGGACTAGCGGGAGACACCGGGGAGCTGTTTTTT	CASRKPGLAGDTGELFF	TRBV6-2/TRBV6-3	TRBJ2-2	-	TRBD2
TGCAGCGTTTTTCAAGGGGGCACTGAAGCTTTCTTT	CSVFQGGTEAFF	TRBV29-1	TRBJ1-1	-	-
TGTGCCAGCAGCACTATTGGACGAGAGACCCAGTACTTC	CASSTIGRETQYF	TRBV7-9	TRBJ2-5	many	-
TGTGCCAGCAGCTTAAGGCTTAATCAGCCCCAGCATTTT	CASSLRLNQPQHF	TRBV7-9	TRBJ1-5	-	-
TGTGCCAGCAGCCAAGTGGGGACGGGTCGGAACACCATATATTTT	CASSQVGTGRNTIYF	TRBV4-2	TRBJ1-3	few	-
TGCAGCGTTGGGGGGACAGGGGGCTTTCTGGATGAAAAACTGTTTTTT	CSVGGTGGFLDEKLFF	TRBV29-1	TRBJ1-4	few	TRBD1
TGTGCCAGCAGTTACTCGCGGTCCCGTGAGAGTGAGCAGTTCTTC	CASSYSRSRESEQFF	TRBV6-2/TRBV6-3	TRBJ2-1	-	-
TGTGCCAGCAGTTACTCTGTACAGGGAAGATCCTATAGCAATCAGCCCCAGCATTTT	CASSYSVQGRSYSNQPQHF	TRBV6-2/TRBV6-3	TRBJ1-5	-	-
TGTGCCAGCAGCAGGCGGAGGGACGCAACTAATGAAAAACTGTTTTTT	CASSRRRDATNEKLFF	TRBV7-8	TRBJ1-4	-	-
TGTGCCAGCAGCCCCGGGGTGGATATTTTGGACAATGAGCAGTTCTTC	CASSPGVDILDNEQFF	TRBV12-3/TRBV12-4	TRBJ2-1	few	-
TGTGCCATCACCTCGGGACAGGGTAACACCGGGGAGCTGCTTTTT	CAITSGQGNTGELLF	TRBV10-3	TRBJ2-2	-	TRBD1
TGTGCCAGCAGCTTATTTCGGGGTACGCAGACCCAGTACTTC	CASSLFRGTQTQYF	TRBV7-2	TRBJ2-5	-	-
TGTGCCAGCAGTCCTAGCGGGACCTACAATGAGCAGTTCTTC	CASSPSGTYNEQFF	TRBV6-5	TRBJ2-1	few	TRBD2
TGTGCCAGCAGCCACCCGGGACAGACCTACGAGCAGTACTTC	CASSHPGQTYEQYF	TRBV7-9	TRBJ2-7	many	TRBD1
TGTGCCAGCAGCTGGGGACAGGGTATTCATTCACCCCTCCACTTT	CASSWGQGIHSPLHF	TRBV11-2	TRBJ1-6	few	TRBD1
TGCGCCAGCAGCCATGGTCGTGACTACGAGCAGTACTTC	CASSHGRDYEQYF	TRBV4-1	TRBJ2-7	-	-
TGTGCCAGCAGTTACGGCCCCCAGGGAAATCAGCCCCAGCATTTT	CASSYGPQGNQPQHF	TRBV27	TRBJ1-5	-	-
TGTGCCACCACGGGGACCTTTCGGGGTTCACCCCTCCACTTT	CATTGTFRGSPLHF	TRBV28	TRBJ1-6	few	-
TGCAGTGCTAGAGTCCTCCCAAGACTAGCGGGGGGCGACGGTGAGCAGTTCTTC	CSARVLPRLAGGDGEQFF	TRBV20-1	TRBJ2-1	-	TRBD2
TGTGCCAGCAGACAGGGGGGGTACAATGAGCAGTTCTTC	CASRQGGYNEQFF	TRBV6-2/TRBV6-3	TRBJ2-1	many	-
TGTGCCAGCAGCCCAGGACGGGTCCCGGGTGTTGCCACAGATACGCAGTATTTT	CASSPGRVPGVATDTQYF	TRBV7-2	TRBJ2-3	few	-
TGTGCCAGCAGGCAGACAGGGGATAACAATCAGCCCCAGCATTTT	CASRQTGDNNQPQHF	TRBV12-3/TRBV12-4	TRBJ1-5	few	TRBD1
TGTGCCAGCAGTACCTACATGGCCCGCTCCTACGAGCAGTACTTC	CASSTYMARSYEQYF	TRBV27	TRBJ2-7	-	-
TGTGCCAGCTCACCCCGCAGAGATACGCAGTATTTT	CASSPRRDTQYF	TRBV18	TRBJ2-3	-	-
TGCGCCAGCAGCCAAGATTTCGGCACAGATACGCAGTATTTT	CASSQDFGTDTQYF	TRBV4-3	TRBJ2-3	-	-
TGCGCCAGCAGCTTGGCTCAGCTGGGTTCTGAAGCTTTCTTT	CASSLAQLGSEAFF	TRBV5-1	TRBJ1-1	few	-